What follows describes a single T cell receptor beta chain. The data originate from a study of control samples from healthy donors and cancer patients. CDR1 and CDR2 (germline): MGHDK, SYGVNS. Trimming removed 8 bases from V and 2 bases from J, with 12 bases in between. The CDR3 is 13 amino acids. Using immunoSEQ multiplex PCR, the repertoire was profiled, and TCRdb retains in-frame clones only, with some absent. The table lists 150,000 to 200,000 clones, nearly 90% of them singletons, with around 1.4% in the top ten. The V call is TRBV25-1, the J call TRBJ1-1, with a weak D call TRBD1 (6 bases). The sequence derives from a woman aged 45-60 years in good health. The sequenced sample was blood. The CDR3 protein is CASRTDFNTEAFF. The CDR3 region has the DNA TGTGCCAGCCGGACAGATTTTAACACTGAAGCTTTCTTT.